This TCR beta chain appears in the sequencing data of a study of graft-versus-host responses after intestinal transplantation. Study background: Induction with anti-thymocyte globulin, then tacrolimus and steroids for roughly three years, was given to all recipients.

Worth noting for this clone: Its cognate antigen is unknown.

Study-level results: GvH clones surfaced in recipient marrow, some emerging earlier in ileum or blood. Some patients had graft-donor T cell macrochimerism, and their allografts showed high graft-versus-host to host-versus-graft clonal ratios. Levels of circulating GvH clones at their peak were associated with early post-transplant HvG declines.

Assay: immunoSEQ multiplex PCR; the TCRdb copy retains only in-frame clones and omits some. The data show approximately 12,000 clones, about 94% seen once. The V end was cut by 2 bases, the J end by 6 bases, with 9 bases between. Germline CDR1 and CDR2: SGDLS and YYNGEE. The CDR3 is 13 amino acids. V usage is TRBV9 and J usage is TRBJ2-1; D is possibly TRBD2 (6 bases). This receptor was identified in a human patient who received an intestinal transplant, so some T cells may come from the graft donor. The source was PBMCs, collected 109 days after intestinal transplant. This chain's CDR3 is CASSVGTPNEQFF. For the CDR3, the DNA is TGTGCCAGCAGCGTTGGGACTCCCAATGAGCAGTTCTTC.